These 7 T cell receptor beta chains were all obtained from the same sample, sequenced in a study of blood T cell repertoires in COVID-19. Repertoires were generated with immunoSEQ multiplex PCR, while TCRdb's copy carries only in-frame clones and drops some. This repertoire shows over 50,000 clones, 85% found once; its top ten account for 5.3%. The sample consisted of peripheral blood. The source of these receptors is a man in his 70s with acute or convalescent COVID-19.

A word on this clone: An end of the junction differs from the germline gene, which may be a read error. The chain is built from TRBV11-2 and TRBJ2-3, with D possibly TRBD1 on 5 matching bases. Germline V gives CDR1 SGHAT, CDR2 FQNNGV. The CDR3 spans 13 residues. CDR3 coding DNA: TGTGCCAGCAGCTTTGGGGCAACAGCTACGCAGTATTTT. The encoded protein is CASSFGATATQYF.

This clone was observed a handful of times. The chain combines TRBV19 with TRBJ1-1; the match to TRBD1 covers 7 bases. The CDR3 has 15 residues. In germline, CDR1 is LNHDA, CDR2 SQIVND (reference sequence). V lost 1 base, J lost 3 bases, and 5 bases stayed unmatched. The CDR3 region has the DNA TGTGCCAGTAGTATAGCCGGGACAGCAGACACTGAAGCTTTCTTT. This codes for CASSIAGTADTEAFF.

The CDR3 DNA sequence: TGTGCCAGCACCCCGCGTCGACAGGGGGCTTACGAGCAGTACTTC. It translates to CASTPRRQGAYEQYF. This chain connects TRBV27 to TRBJ2-7; TRBD1 agrees at 10 bases. CDR3 length: 15 amino acids. Germline CDR1 MNHEY, CDR2 SMNVEV (reference sequence). V gave up 7 bases and J gave up 4 bases; unmatched junction bases: 10.

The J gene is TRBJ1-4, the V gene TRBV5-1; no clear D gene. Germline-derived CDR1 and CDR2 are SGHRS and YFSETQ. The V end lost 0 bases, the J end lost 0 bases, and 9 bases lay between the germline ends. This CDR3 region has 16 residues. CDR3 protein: CASSLGGLPTNEKLFF. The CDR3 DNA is TGCGCCAGCAGCTTGGGAGGGCTTCCAACTAATGAAAAACTGTTTTTT.

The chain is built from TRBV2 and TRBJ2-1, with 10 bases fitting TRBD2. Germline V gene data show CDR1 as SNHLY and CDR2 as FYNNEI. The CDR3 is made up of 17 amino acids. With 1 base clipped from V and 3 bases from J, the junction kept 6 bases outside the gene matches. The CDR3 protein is CASSEGASGGYYNEQFF. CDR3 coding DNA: TGTGCCAGCAGTGAAGGGGCTAGCGGGGGCTACTACAATGAGCAGTTCTTC.

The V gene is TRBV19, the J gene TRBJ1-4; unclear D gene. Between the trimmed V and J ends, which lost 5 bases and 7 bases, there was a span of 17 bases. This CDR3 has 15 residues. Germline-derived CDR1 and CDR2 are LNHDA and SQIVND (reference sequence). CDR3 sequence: CASSPWGAPSEKLFF. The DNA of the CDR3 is TGTGCCAGTAGTCCCTGGGGAGCTCCAAGTGAAAAACTGTTTTTT.

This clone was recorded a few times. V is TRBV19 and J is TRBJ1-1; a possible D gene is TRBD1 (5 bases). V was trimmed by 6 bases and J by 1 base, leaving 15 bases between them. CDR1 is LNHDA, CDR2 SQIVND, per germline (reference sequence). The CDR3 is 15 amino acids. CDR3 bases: TGTGCCAGTAGACCTGGGAGGACAAAGAACACTGAAGCTTTCTTT. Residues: CASRPGRTKNTEAFF.